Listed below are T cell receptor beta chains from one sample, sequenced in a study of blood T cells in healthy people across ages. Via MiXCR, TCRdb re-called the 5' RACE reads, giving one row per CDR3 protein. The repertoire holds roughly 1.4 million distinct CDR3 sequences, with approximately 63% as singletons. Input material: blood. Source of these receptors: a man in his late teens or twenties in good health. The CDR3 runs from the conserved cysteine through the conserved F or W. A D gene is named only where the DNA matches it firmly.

CDR3aa: CASSLLTDEKLFF
v_gene: TRBV12-3/TRBV12-4
j_gene: TRBJ1-4
d_gene: -

CDR3aa: CASTPQGWNIQYF
v_gene: TRBV6-2/TRBV6-3
j_gene: TRBJ2-4
d_gene: -

CDR3aa: CASSLRGTAGDTQYF
v_gene: TRBV7-9
j_gene: TRBJ2-3
d_gene: -

CDR3aa: CASSLGSGTFNEQFF
v_gene: TRBV12-3/TRBV12-4
j_gene: TRBJ2-1
d_gene: TRBD2

CDR3aa: CSKTSGGFTDTQYF
v_gene: TRBV29-1
j_gene: TRBJ2-3
d_gene: TRBD2

CDR3aa: CASSQYLGDDTGELFF
v_gene: TRBV4-3
j_gene: TRBJ2-2
d_gene: -

CDR3aa: CASIKQGTDTQYF
v_gene: TRBV6-5
j_gene: TRBJ2-3
d_gene: -

CDR3aa: CASSPLGQGDEKLFF
v_gene: TRBV2
j_gene: TRBJ1-4
d_gene: TRBD1

CDR3aa: CSIGGSAYEQYF
v_gene: TRBV20-1
j_gene: TRBJ2-7
d_gene: -

CDR3aa: CASALSRPYEQYF
v_gene: TRBV7-8
j_gene: TRBJ2-7
d_gene: -

CDR3aa: CASSIRTTKTYEQYF
v_gene: TRBV28
j_gene: TRBJ2-7
d_gene: -

CDR3aa: CSARLAGGFETQYF
v_gene: TRBV20-1
j_gene: TRBJ2-5
d_gene: TRBD2

CDR3aa: CATDRGGNEKLFF
v_gene: TRBV15
j_gene: TRBJ1-4
d_gene: TRBD1

CDR3aa: CASSLYGGGPYEQYF
v_gene: TRBV7-2
j_gene: TRBJ2-7
d_gene: TRBD2

CDR3aa: CSAGRGRGELFF
v_gene: TRBV29-1
j_gene: TRBJ2-2
d_gene: TRBD1

CDR3aa: CASSLGGTGGWETQYF
v_gene: TRBV11-2
j_gene: TRBJ2-5
d_gene: TRBD1

CDR3aa: CSASVGTSGSYEQYF
v_gene: TRBV20-1
j_gene: TRBJ2-7
d_gene: TRBD2

CDR3aa: CASTPLETQYF
v_gene: TRBV6-1
j_gene: TRBJ2-5
d_gene: -

CDR3aa: CSALNNNEQFF
v_gene: TRBV20-1
j_gene: TRBJ2-1
d_gene: -

CDR3aa: CASSLGGSGTTNEQFF
v_gene: TRBV27
j_gene: TRBJ2-1
d_gene: TRBD2

CDR3aa: CASRADSPSYEQYF
v_gene: TRBV12-3/TRBV12-4
j_gene: TRBJ2-7
d_gene: -

CDR3aa: CSATSGGTNYGYTF
v_gene: TRBV20-1
j_gene: TRBJ1-2
d_gene: -

CDR3aa: CASSPSSGGYNEQFF
v_gene: TRBV4-1
j_gene: TRBJ2-1
d_gene: TRBD2

CDR3aa: CSANFAAGGPSYEQNF
v_gene: TRBV20-1
j_gene: TRBJ2-7
d_gene: TRBD2

CDR3aa: CATSQQGERETQYF
v_gene: TRBV25-1
j_gene: TRBJ2-5
d_gene: -

CDR3aa: CAITPDPRGGGYTF
v_gene: TRBV10-3
j_gene: TRBJ1-2
d_gene: -

CDR3aa: CSARDWVLGETQYF
v_gene: TRBV20-1
j_gene: -
d_gene: -

CDR3aa: CSARPVGLYEQYF
v_gene: TRBV20-1
j_gene: TRBJ2-7
d_gene: -

CDR3aa: CASSVPLGGSLNEQFF
v_gene: TRBV9
j_gene: TRBJ2-1
d_gene: TRBD2

CDR3aa: CASSFWTYEQYF
v_gene: TRBV7-9
j_gene: TRBJ2-7
d_gene: -

CDR3aa: CSALLQGPGANVLTF
v_gene: TRBV20-1
j_gene: TRBJ2-6
d_gene: -

CDR3aa: CASSWDREAKNIQYF
v_gene: TRBV6-6
j_gene: TRBJ2-4
d_gene: TRBD1

CDR3aa: CATRGAGAGNTQYF
v_gene: TRBV15
j_gene: TRBJ2-3
d_gene: -

CDR3aa: CSARVRIAGTQETQYF
v_gene: TRBV20-1
j_gene: TRBJ2-5
d_gene: TRBD2

CDR3aa: CASSLFGQGAMFEAFF
v_gene: TRBV27
j_gene: TRBJ1-1
d_gene: TRBD1

CDR3aa: CASSKGQGSSPLHF
v_gene: TRBV14
j_gene: TRBJ1-6
d_gene: TRBD1

CDR3aa: CASSLSLYQETQYF
v_gene: TRBV6-6
j_gene: TRBJ2-5
d_gene: -

CDR3aa: CASSDRPGQFYEQYF
v_gene: TRBV7-2
j_gene: -
d_gene: -

CDR3aa: CASSDLGVAPGELFF
v_gene: TRBV2
j_gene: TRBJ2-2
d_gene: -

CDR3aa: CASSLGAGGMNYEQYF
v_gene: TRBV27
j_gene: TRBJ2-7
d_gene: TRBD2

CDR3aa: CASSSIRGGNQETQYF
v_gene: TRBV11-2
j_gene: TRBJ2-5
d_gene: -